This T cell receptor (beta chain) was sequenced during a study of blood T cell repertoires in COVID-19. About the research overall: Material from acute and convalescent COVID-19 was sourced from the United States, Italy and Spain.

The CDR3 extends over 17 amino acids. CDR1 is LGHDT and CDR2 is YNNKEL in the germline V gene (reference sequence). V dropped 0 bases and J dropped 7; count of bases not matched to a gene: 11. As processed by the authors: How many nucleated cells were present was estimated from reference gene primer amplification. Clones were sequenced by immunoSEQ multiplex PCR, and TCRdb holds only the in-frame ones, with some missing. V and J calls and clone size are as listed in that table; D and trimming were resolved from the DNA. This repertoire shows 250,000 to 400,000 clones, 90% found once; its top ten account for approximately 2.5%. Symptom resolution, clearance, or two negative PCRs marked donors in Cohort 3 as recovered.

Material for sequencing was PBMCs or T cells enriched from blood (not recorded which). The clonotype originates from a man aged 60-69 years who had recovered from COVID-19. The chain carries TRBV3-1 (or the pseudogene TRBV3-2) and TRBJ2-2, with 7 bases aligning to TRBD1. The chain's CDR3 is CASSQEGGQGVYGELFF. The CDR3 region has the DNA TGTGCCAGCAGCCAAGAGGGTGGCCAGGGGGTATACGGGGAGCTGTTTTTT.